This entry lists 24 T cell receptor beta chains sequenced from one sample in a study of blood T cell repertoires in COVID-19. Using immunoSEQ multiplex PCR, the repertoire was profiled, and TCRdb retains in-frame clones only, with some absent. Here the sample spans 450,000 to 500,000 clones, about 88% being singletons. Sequenced: PBMCs or T cells enriched from blood (not recorded which). All receptors come from a woman in her sixties who had recovered from COVID-19.

CDR3 region: CATSDLGSGQPQHF. CDR3 DNA sequence: TGTGCCACCAGTGATTTGGGCAGCGGTCAGCCCCAGCATTTT. The J gene is TRBJ1-5, the V gene TRBV24-1; D remains unclear. Germline lookup yields CDR1 KGHDR and CDR2 SFDVKD. The CDR3 spans 14 residues. V was shortened by 0 bases and J by 6 bases, with 8 bases between the two germline ends.

This chain links TRBV10-3 with TRBJ2-1; D uncertain. The CDR3 sequence is 16 residues long. The ends were cut back, 10 bases at V and 0 bases at J, with 19 bases in the middle. Germline V gives CDR1 ENHRY, CDR2 SYGVKD. The CDR3, as DNA: TGTGCCAGCTTCCCCAGTTTCTTAAGCTCCTACAATGAGCAGTTCTTC. This translates into CASFPSFLSSYNEQFF.

This sequence joins TRBV13 and TRBJ2-7; tentatively, D is TRBD1 (5 bases). V gave up 5 bases and J gave up 5 bases, with 13 bases separating them. The CDR3 extends over 13 amino acids. Germline V gives CDR1 PRHDT, CDR2 FYEKMQ (reference sequence). CDR3 loop: CASSLTQDHEQYF. In nucleotides, the CDR3 is TGTGCCAGCAGCCTTACACAGGACCACGAGCAGTACTTC.

This clone was seen once. The J gene is TRBJ1-2, the V gene TRBV6-5; D not resolved. The CDR3 sequence is 13 residues long. Germline V gene lookup returns CDR1 MNHEY and CDR2 SVGAGI. V lost 7 bases and J 4 bases, leaving 13 bases between the germline ends. CDR3 sequence (DNA): TGTGCCAGCACATGGGGAGTTGGCTATGGCTACACCTTC. This sequence encodes CASTWGVGYGYTF.

This clone was picked up a small number of times. This chain connects TRBV10-3 to TRBJ2-3, with 9 bases fitting TRBD2. The CDR3 extends over 14 amino acids. J gave up 3 bases and V 7 bases, and 5 bases lay outside the gene matches. The germline CDR1 and CDR2 sequences are ENHRY and SYGVKD. CDR3 residues: CAITGRGGTDTQYF. In DNA form, the CDR3 reads TGTGCCATCACAGGGCGGGGGGGAACAGATACGCAGTATTTT.

In this sample, this clone turned up once. The V and J genes are TRBV9 and TRBJ1-4; no clear D gene. V lost 2 bases to trimming and J lost 5 bases, with 7 bases between them. This CDR3 region has 13 residues. The germline V gene encodes CDR1 SGDLS and CDR2 YYNGEE. The CDR3 nucleotides read TGTGCCAGCAGCGTTGGAGGGAATGAAAAACTGTTTTTT. This sequence encodes CASSVGGNEKLFF.

The V call is TRBV2, the J call TRBJ2-5; 11 bases map to TRBD2. The CDR3 contains 15 residues. Per the germline V gene, CDR1 is SNHLY and CDR2 is FYNNEI. V lost 6 bases to trimming and J lost 2 bases; unmatched junction nucleotides: 5. CDR3: CASRPSGGSQETQYF. CDR3 nucleotide sequence: TGTGCCAGCAGGCCTAGCGGGGGGAGTCAAGAGACCCAGTACTTC.

The gene calls are TRBV2 and TRBJ1-3, with a weak D call TRBD1 (5 bases). CDR3 size: 13 residues. V was cut by 4 bases and J by 4 bases, with 8 bases left in between. Germline V gene data show CDR1 as SNHLY and CDR2 as FYNNEI. DNA of the CDR3: TGTGCCAGCAGTGCAGGGTGGGGAAACACCATATATTTT. Protein product: CASSAGWGNTIYF.

This chain's CDR3 is CASSLARGQISTDTQYF. The CDR3 DNA reads as TGCGCCAGCAGCTTGGCCAGGGGACAGATTAGCACAGATACGCAGTATTTT. The chain joins TRBV5-1 to TRBJ2-3; 7 bases map to TRBD1. Looked up from germline, CDR1 is SGHRS and CDR2 is YFSETQ. V lost 0 bases, J lost 0 bases, and 7 bases stayed unmatched. The length of the CDR3 is 17 residues.

CDR3: CASTDNRVNTGELFF. CDR3 bases: TGTGCCAGCACAGACAATCGCGTGAACACCGGGGAGCTGTTTTTT. The chain has TRBV27 and TRBJ2-2; D unclear. V lost 7 bases to trimming and J lost 1 base, with 13 bases between them. There are 15 residues in the CDR3. Germline V gene lookup returns CDR1 MNHEY and CDR2 SMNVEV (reference sequence).

The chain joins TRBV27 to TRBJ1-5; D may be TRBD1 (5 bases). The CDR3 spans 13 residues. V lost 7 bases to trimming and J lost 6 bases, with 13 bases between them. Germline lookup yields CDR1 MNHEY and CDR2 SMNVEV (reference sequence). CDR3 protein: CASKTGGGQPQHF. The CDR3 DNA sequence: TGTGCCAGCAAAACTGGGGGAGGTCAGCCCCAGCATTTT.

Concerning this clone itself: The sample carries other DNA sequences with the same CDR3. The chain combines TRBV3-1 (or the pseudogene TRBV3-2) with TRBJ1-3; no clear D gene. The germline gives CDR1 LGHDT, CDR2 YNNKEL (reference sequence). Trimming removed 4 bases from V and 0 bases from J, with 4 bases in between. The CDR3 is 13 amino acids. CDR3 coding DNA: TGTGCCAGCAGCCCATCCTCTGGAAACACCATATATTTT. This sequence encodes CASSPSSGNTIYF.

The V gene is TRBV5-1, the J gene TRBJ2-5; a weak D match, TRBD1 (7 bases). Germline V gene sequence: CDR1 SGHRS, CDR2 YFSETQ. Trimming stripped 7 bases from V and 3 bases from J, with 28 bases between. This CDR3 is built from 18 residues. The CDR3 is CASQGGYLAYTGEETQYF. DNA for the CDR3: TGCGCCAGCCAGGGGGGATACTTGGCTTACACGGGGGAAGAGACCCAGTACTTC.

The rearrangement links TRBV2 to TRBJ1-6, with 11 positions matching TRBD1. The CDR3 loop spans 15 amino acids. Trimming at V came to 5 bases and at J to 6 bases, leaving 3 bases not matched to a gene. Germline loops: CDR1 SNHLY, CDR2 FYNNEI. The CDR3 is CASSWGTGGNSPLHF. The CDR3 DNA is TGTGCCAGCAGTTGGGGGACAGGGGGTAATTCACCCCTCCACTTT.

V and J are TRBV30 and TRBJ1-4; 7 positions agree with TRBD1. There are 14 residues in the CDR3. Germline V gene lookup returns CDR1 GTSNPN and CDR2 SVGIG (reference sequence). With V trimmed by 8 bases and J by 3 bases, 9 bases remained unmatched. The CDR3 region is CALTRGMANEKLFF. In DNA form, the CDR3 reads TGTGCCCTTACCAGGGGGATGGCTAATGAAAAACTGTTTTTT.

This clone was seen more than once but under ten times. This chain joins TRBV3-1 (or the pseudogene TRBV3-2) and TRBJ1-3, with no clear D. Germline assignment: CDR1 LGHDT and CDR2 YNNKEL (reference sequence). V gave up 3 bases and J gave up 4 bases, with 10 bases separating them. CDR3 size: 14 residues. CDR3 in amino acids: CASSHQAGGNTIYF. For the CDR3, the DNA is TGTGCCAGCAGCCACCAGGCGGGGGGAAACACCATATATTTT.

This clone was observed a single time. The gene calls are TRBV14 and TRBJ1-4, with a weak D call TRBD1 (6 bases). V lost 0 bases and J 7 bases, leaving 12 bases between the germline ends. The CDR3 is made up of 15 amino acids. In germline, CDR1 is SGHDN, CDR2 FVKESK. The CDR3 DNA follows: TGTGCCAGCAGCCAAGATGGGGGGGCCGGTGAAAAACTGTTTTTT. Amino acids: CASSQDGGAGEKLFF.

Written as DNA, the CDR3 is TGTGCCAGCAGCCTAAAGGGGGGACAGGGGGCGAGAGGCTACACCTTC. Its protein is CASSLKGGQGARGYTF. The V call is TRBV3-1 (or the pseudogene TRBV3-2), the J call TRBJ1-2, with 12 nucleotides matching TRBD1. The junction had 11 bases not matched to a gene; V was cut back by 4 bases and J by 8 bases. The CDR3 loop spans 16 amino acids. Germline loops: CDR1 LGHDT, CDR2 YNNKEL (reference sequence).

Written as DNA, the CDR3 is TGTGCCAGCAGTTCCGGGACAGGGCCCTACGAGCAGTACGTC. Its protein is CASSSGTGPYEQYV. J is TRBJ2-7 and V is TRBV27, with 9 bases fitting TRBD1. This CDR3 has 14 amino acids. The germline gives CDR1 MNHEY, CDR2 SMNVEV (reference sequence). With 4 bases clipped from V and 2 bases from J, the junction kept 3 bases outside the gene matches.

This chain connects TRBV19 to TRBJ2-3; 9 nucleotides agree with TRBD2. The V segment lost 7 bases and the J segment 0 bases; nucleotides outside the gene matches: 8. The CDR3 is 16 amino acids. Germline V lookup: CDR1 LNHDA, CDR2 SQIVND (reference sequence). Written as DNA, the CDR3 is TGTGCCAGTAACACATTAGCGGGGGCTAGCACAGATACGCAGTATTTT. Protein product: CASNTLAGASTDTQYF.

The chain has TRBV19 and TRBJ2-7, with 11 bases aligning to TRBD1. The CDR3 length is 16 residues. J gave up 6 bases and V 4 bases, and 11 bases lay outside the gene matches. The germline V gene has CDR1 LNHDA and CDR2 SQIVND (reference sequence). CDR3 bases: TGTGCCAGTAGTACCACAATGGACAGGGGGCGGTTCGAGCAGTACTTC. This codes for CASSTTMDRGRFEQYF.

The chain has TRBV5-5 and TRBJ2-5; 8 positions match TRBD1. The CDR3 covers 16 residues. Per the germline V gene, CDR1 is SGHKS and CDR2 is YYEKEE (reference sequence). Unmatched junction bases numbered 9, after V lost 3 bases and J lost 2 bases. The CDR3 DNA sequence: TGTGCCAGCAGCTCCCTGCCGGGACAGGCACAAGAGACCCAGTACTTC. Its translation is CASSSLPGQAQETQYF.

This clone occurred once. This chain joins TRBV19 and TRBJ2-2; the D gene is possibly TRBD1 (6 bases). Trimming removed 1 base at V and 4 bases at J, with 7 bases between. Germline V gene lookup returns CDR1 LNHDA and CDR2 SQIVND (reference sequence). CDR3 length equals 14 residues. The CDR3, as DNA: TGTGCCAGTAGTATAGTGGGGGCCACCGGGGAGCTGTTTTTT. As protein: CASSIVGATGELFF.

This chain links TRBV7-9 with TRBJ2-3; 11 bases line up with TRBD1. V lost 5 bases and J lost 2; bases outside the gene matches: 6. This CDR3 has 16 amino acids. Germline CDR1 and CDR2: SEHNR and FQNEAQ (reference sequence). CDR3 loop: CASSPGQGGFTDTQYF. The CDR3 bases are TGTGCCAGCAGCCCGGGACAGGGGGGTTTCACAGATACGCAGTATTTT.